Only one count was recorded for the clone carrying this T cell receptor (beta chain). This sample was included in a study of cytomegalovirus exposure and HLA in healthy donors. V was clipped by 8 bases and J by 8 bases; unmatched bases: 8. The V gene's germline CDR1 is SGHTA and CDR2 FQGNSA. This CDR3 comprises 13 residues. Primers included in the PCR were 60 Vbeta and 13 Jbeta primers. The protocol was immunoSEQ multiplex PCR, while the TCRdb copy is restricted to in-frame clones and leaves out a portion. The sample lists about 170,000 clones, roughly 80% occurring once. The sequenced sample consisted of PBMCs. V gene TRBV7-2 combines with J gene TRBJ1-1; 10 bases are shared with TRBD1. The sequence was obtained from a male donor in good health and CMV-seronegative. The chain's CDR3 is CASGGTGVSEAFF. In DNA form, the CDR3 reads TGTGCCAGCGGGGGGACAGGGGTATCCGAAGCTTTCTTT.